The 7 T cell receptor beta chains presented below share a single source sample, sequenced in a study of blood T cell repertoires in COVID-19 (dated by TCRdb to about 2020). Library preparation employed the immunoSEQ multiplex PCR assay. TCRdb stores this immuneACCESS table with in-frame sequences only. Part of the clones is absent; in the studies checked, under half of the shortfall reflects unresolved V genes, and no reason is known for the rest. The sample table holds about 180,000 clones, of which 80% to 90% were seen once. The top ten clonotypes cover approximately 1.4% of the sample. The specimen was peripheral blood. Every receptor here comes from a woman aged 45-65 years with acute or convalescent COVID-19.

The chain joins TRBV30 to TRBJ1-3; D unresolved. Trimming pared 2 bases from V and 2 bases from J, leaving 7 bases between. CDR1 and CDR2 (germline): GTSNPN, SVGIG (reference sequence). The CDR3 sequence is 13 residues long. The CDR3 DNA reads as TGTGCCTGGAGTTATAAGCCTGGAAACACCATATATTTT. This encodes CAWSYKPGNTIYF.

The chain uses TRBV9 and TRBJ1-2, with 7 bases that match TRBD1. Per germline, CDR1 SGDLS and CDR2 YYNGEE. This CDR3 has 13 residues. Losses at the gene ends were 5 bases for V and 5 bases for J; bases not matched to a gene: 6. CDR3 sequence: CASSRQGGYGYTF. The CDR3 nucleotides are TGTGCCAGCAGTCGACAGGGTGGATATGGCTACACCTTC. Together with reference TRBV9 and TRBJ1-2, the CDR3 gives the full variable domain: DSGVTQTPKHLITATGQRVTLRCSPRSGDLSVYWYQQSLDQGLQFLIQYYNGEERAKGNILERFSAQQFPDLHSELNLSSLELGDSALYFCASSRQGGYGYTFGSGTRLTVV.

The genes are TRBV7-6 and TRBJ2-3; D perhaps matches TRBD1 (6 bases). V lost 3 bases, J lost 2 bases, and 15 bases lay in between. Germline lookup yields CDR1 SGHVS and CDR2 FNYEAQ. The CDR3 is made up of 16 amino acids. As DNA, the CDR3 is TGTGCCAGCAGCTTTAGCAGGGGCCGATACACAGATACGCAGTATTTT. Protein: CASSFSRGRYTDTQYF.

The CDR3: CASSPQKWSNEQFF. The CDR3 bases are TGTGCCAGCTCACCACAAAAGTGGAGCAATGAGCAGTTCTTC. The rearrangement links TRBV18 to TRBJ2-1; no reliable D call. Germline values: CDR1 KGHSH, CDR2 LQKENI. The CDR3 has 14 amino acids. V gave up 1 base and J gave up 6 bases, with 10 bases separating them.

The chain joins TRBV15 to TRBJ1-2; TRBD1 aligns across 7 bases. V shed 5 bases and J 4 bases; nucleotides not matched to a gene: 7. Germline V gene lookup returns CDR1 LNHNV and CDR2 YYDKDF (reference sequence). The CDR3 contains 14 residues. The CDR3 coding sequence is TGTGCCACCAGCGTAAGACAGGGAACCTATGGCTACACCTTC. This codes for CATSVRQGTYGYTF. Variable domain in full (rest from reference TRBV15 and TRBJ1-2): DAMVIQNPRYQVTQFGKPVTLSCSQTLNHNVMYWYQQKSSQAPKLLFHYYDKDFNNEADTPDNFQSRRPNTSFCFLDIRSPGLGDTAMYLCATSVRQGTYGYTFGSGTRLTVV.

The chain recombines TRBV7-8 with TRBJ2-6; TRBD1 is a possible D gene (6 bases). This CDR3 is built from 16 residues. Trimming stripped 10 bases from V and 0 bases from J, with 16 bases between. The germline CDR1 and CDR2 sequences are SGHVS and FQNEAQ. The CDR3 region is CATLPTGYSGANVLTF. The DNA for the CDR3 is TGTGCCACCCTCCCGACAGGCTACTCTGGGGCCAACGTCCTGACTTTC. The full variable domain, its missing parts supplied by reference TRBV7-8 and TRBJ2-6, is GAGVSQSPRYKVAKRGQDVALRCDPISGHVSLFWYQQALGQGPEFLTYFQNEAQLDKSGLPSDRFFAERPEGSVSTLKIQRTQQEDSAVYLCATLPTGYSGANVLTFGAGSRLTVL.

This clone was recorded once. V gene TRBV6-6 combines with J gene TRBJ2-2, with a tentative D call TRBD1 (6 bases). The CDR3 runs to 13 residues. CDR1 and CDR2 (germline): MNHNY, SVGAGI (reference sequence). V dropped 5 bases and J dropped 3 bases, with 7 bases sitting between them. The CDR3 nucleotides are TGTGCCAGCAGTACAGGGTACACCGGGGAGCTGTTTTTT. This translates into CASSTGYTGELFF.